The 23 T cell receptor beta chains listed next were all sequenced from one sample in a study of cytomegalovirus exposure and HLA in healthy donors. PCR employed 60 Vbeta and 13 Jbeta primers. This table comes from immunoSEQ multiplex PCR, and its TCRdb copy is limited to in-frame clones, with some not included. This sample has about 160,000 clones; 82% occur once, and the top ten carry around 0.91%. Material for sequencing was PBMCs. The origin of the receptors is a girl aged 2 to 10 in good health and CMV-seropositive.

This chain links TRBV30 with TRBJ1-2; 8 nucleotides line up with TRBD1. Germline V gene lookup returns CDR1 GTSNPN and CDR2 SVGIG (reference sequence). The ends lost 0 bases at V and 8 bases at J; junction bases unmatched: 5. The CDR3 covers 13 residues. The CDR3 loop is CAWSVGRGRGYTF. Written as DNA, the CDR3 is TGTGCCTGGAGTGTGGGCAGGGGGCGAGGCTACACCTTC.

V usage is TRBV4-1 and J usage is TRBJ2-5; a possible D gene is TRBD2 (6 bases). The CDR3 spans 17 residues. Trimming left V 0 bases short and J 5 bases short, with 19 bases between. Germline assignment: CDR1 MGHRA and CDR2 YSYEKL. As DNA, the CDR3 is TGCGCCAGCAGCCAAGATCGATTGGTGACTAGTAGCGAGACCCAGTACTTC. Protein product: CASSQDRLVTSSETQYF.

The gene calls are TRBV5-6 and TRBJ2-3; 8 nucleotides agree with TRBD1. This CDR3 contains 13 residues. Germline CDR1 SGHDT, CDR2 YYEEEE. Losses at the gene ends were 1 base for V and 5 bases for J; bases not matched to a gene: 0. The CDR3 here is CASSLTGGDTQYF. The DNA for the CDR3 is TGTGCCAGCAGCTTGACAGGGGGAGATACGCAGTATTTT.

The V and J genes are TRBV6-1 and TRBJ1-1; 9 bases are shared with TRBD1. The V and J ends lost 3 bases and 1 base, in that order; junction bases with no gene match: 9. CDR1 MNHNS and CDR2 SASEGT come from the germline V gene. CDR3 length: 17 residues. DNA of the CDR3: TGTGCCAGCAGTGAGGCTCCGGGACAGGGTACGAACACTGAAGCTTTCTTT. Protein product: CASSEAPGQGTNTEAFF.

This clone appeared a few times. V gene TRBV29-1 combines with J gene TRBJ2-7; 7 bases align to TRBD1. V shed 6 bases, J shed 0 bases, and the junction held 8 bases outside the gene matches. This CDR3 comprises 14 residues. CDR1 is SQVTM and CDR2 is ANQGSEA in the germline V gene. The DNA of the CDR3 is TGCAGCGTAATTCCCGGGACAGTCTCCTACGAGCAGTACTTC. Protein sequence: CSVIPGTVSYEQYF.

The rearrangement joins TRBV29-1 to TRBJ2-7; possible D gene TRBD1, 5 bases. The germline gives CDR1 SQVTM, CDR2 ANQGSEA. Trimming cost V 7 bases and J 0 bases, with 13 bases left between them. The CDR3 is made up of 13 amino acids. CDR3 nucleotides: TGCAGCGCTTACCTTGGGGCCTCCTACGAGCAGTACTTC. This gives the protein CSAYLGASYEQYF.

The rearrangement joins TRBV4-1 to TRBJ1-4, with D maybe TRBD1 (6 bases). This CDR3 region has 16 residues. V was pared by 1 base and J by 1 base, with 10 bases between. Germline lookup yields CDR1 MGHRA and CDR2 YSYEKL. This CDR3 reads CASSQGKGVTNEKLFF. CDR3 nucleotide sequence: TGCGCCAGCAGCCAAGGGAAGGGGGTAACTAATGAAAAACTGTTTTTT.

This sequence joins TRBV30 and TRBJ2-7; 8 nucleotides line up with TRBD2. V lost 4 bases to trimming and J lost 9 bases; unmatched junction nucleotides: 38. CDR1 and CDR2 from the germline V gene are GTSNPN and SVGIG (reference sequence). This CDR3 contains 22 residues. The CDR3 reads CAWNGEGNRGLVCRPHLCGQYF. CDR3 DNA sequence: TGTGCCTGGAACGGGGAGGGGAATAGGGGACTAGTATGTCGACCCCACCTATGCGGGCAGTACTTC.

This chain links TRBV29-1 with TRBJ1-2, with D perhaps TRBD1 (5 bases). The CDR3 contains 12 residues. With 7 bases removed from V and 4 bases from J, the gap between germline ends came to 13 bases. Germline-derived CDR1 and CDR2 are SQVTM and ANQGSEA. Here the CDR3 reads CSGGTSGYGYTF. CDR3 sequence (DNA): TGCAGCGGCGGGACCTCCGGCTATGGCTACACCTTC. The variable domain in full, with the rest retrieved from reference TRBV29-1 and TRBJ1-2, is SAVISQKPSRDICQRGTSLTIQCQVDSQVTMMFWYRQQPGQSLTLIATANQGSEATYESGFVIDKFPISRPNLTFSTLTVSNMSPEDSSIYLCSGGTSGYGYTFGSGTRLTVV.

The chain has TRBV28 and TRBJ1-5; possibly TRBD1 for D (5 bases). The length of the CDR3 is 17 residues. Per germline, CDR1 MDHEN and CDR2 SYDVKM. Trimming took 6 bases from V and 0 from J, leaving 18 bases between them. CDR3 sequence: CASSLSGSLYSNQPQHF. The CDR3 region has the DNA TGTGCCAGCAGCCTATCAGGGTCCCTGTATAGCAATCAGCCCCAGCATTTT.

In its sample, this clone was seen once. This rearrangement joins TRBV29-1 to TRBJ2-3; tentative D call: TRBD1 (5 bases). Germline loops: CDR1 SQVTM, CDR2 ANQGSEA. The CDR3 covers 14 residues. The V end lost 5 bases, the J end lost 2 bases, and 14 bases lay between the germline ends. The CDR3 coding sequence is TGCAGCGTTCGGCAGGGTATGACCACAGATACGCAGTATTTT. Amino acids: CSVRQGMTTDTQYF.

The chain links TRBV5-6 to TRBJ2-3; TRBD2 aligns across 7 bases. V lost 4 bases, J lost 5 bases, and 13 bases stayed unmatched. Germline CDR1 SGHDT, CDR2 YYEEEE. This CDR3 comprises 16 residues. The CDR3 protein is CASSAPWTSPEDTQYF. The CDR3 coding sequence is TGTGCCAGCAGCGCCCCCTGGACTAGTCCTGAAGATACGCAGTATTTT.

The chain recombines TRBV6-5 with TRBJ2-5; D unresolved. The CDR3 is 15 amino acids. Germline CDR1 is MNHEY and CDR2 is SVGAGI. The V and J ends lost 0 bases and 2 bases respectively, with 10 bases between them. The CDR3 sequence is CASSYSHRPQETQYF. The CDR3, as DNA: TGTGCCAGCAGTTACTCACATCGTCCACAAGAGACCCAGTACTTC.

A few counts support this clone. This chain links TRBV5-4 with TRBJ2-1; 10 bases align to TRBD2. The CDR3 consists of 18 residues. V was clipped by 2 bases and J by 0 bases; unmatched bases: 8. Germline V lookup: CDR1 SGHNT, CDR2 YYREEE (reference sequence). CDR3 amino acids: CASSFGLAGVNSYNEQFF. DNA for the CDR3: TGTGCCAGCAGCTTCGGGCTAGCGGGGGTGAACTCCTACAATGAGCAGTTCTTC.

The chain has TRBV28 and TRBJ1-4; tentatively, D is TRBD1 (5 bases). CDR1 is MDHEN and CDR2 is SYDVKM in the germline V gene. V gave up 4 bases and J gave up 8 bases, with 17 bases separating them. The CDR3 is 15 amino acids. DNA of the CDR3: TGTGCCAGCAGTTCCAGGGTCCCGTCAGACGAAAAACTGTTTTTT. Translating it yields CASSSRVPSDEKLFF.

The V gene is TRBV28, the J gene TRBJ2-7; possible D gene TRBD1, 6 bases. Germline CDR1 reads MDHEN; CDR2 reads SYDVKM. The CDR3 consists of 15 residues. V gave up 3 bases and J gave up 0 bases, with 12 bases separating them. The DNA of the CDR3 is TGTGCCAGCAGTTTTGTTAGGGGGAGCTCCTACGAGCAGTACTTC. As protein: CASSFVRGSSYEQYF.

This chain connects TRBV5-1 to TRBJ2-7; D uncertain. There are 13 residues in the CDR3. Germline assignment: CDR1 SGHRS and CDR2 YFSETQ. Trimming removed 2 bases from V and 0 bases from J, with 6 bases in between. The CDR3 loop is CASSFRSSYEQYF. For the CDR3, the DNA is TGCGCCAGCAGCTTCCGGAGCTCCTACGAGCAGTACTTC.

The chain employs TRBV6-5 and TRBJ2-7, with TRBD2 matching 11 bases. Germline V gene sequence: CDR1 MNHEY, CDR2 SVGAGI. The V segment lost 0 bases and the J segment 3 bases; nucleotides outside the gene matches: 4. CDR3 length equals 16 residues. CDR3 DNA: TGTGCCAGCAGTTACTCAGCCGGGACTAGCGGCTACGAGCAGTACTTC. Encoded protein: CASSYSAGTSGYEQYF.

The CDR3 nucleotides are TGTGCCAGCTCGCCCTTTCGACTAGCGGGAGGGCAAGAGACCCAGTACTTC. Translated, it gives CASSPFRLAGGQETQYF. The chain combines TRBV28 with TRBJ2-5; 14 bases match TRBD2. J was trimmed by 2 bases and V by 8 bases; bases with no gene match: 10. CDR1 and CDR2 (germline): MDHEN, SYDVKM. The CDR3 is 17 residues long.

This clone was detected only once. The chain joins TRBV7-3 to TRBJ2-1; 7 bases map to TRBD1. V trimming: 5 bases; J trimming: 7 bases; junction bases outside the gene matches: 8. The V gene's germline CDR1 is SGHTA and CDR2 FQGTGA. This CDR3 is built from 14 residues. The CDR3 sequence is CASSTTTGRNEQFF. The CDR3 region has the DNA TGTGCCAGCAGCACTACGACAGGGCGGAATGAGCAGTTCTTC. Variable domain in full (rest from reference TRBV7-3 and TRBJ2-1): GAGVSQTPSNKVTEKGKYVELRCDPISGHTALYWYRQSLGQGPEFLIYFQGTGAADDSGLPNDRFFAVRPEGSVSTLKIQRTERGDSAVYLCASSTTTGRNEQFFGPGTRLTVL.

Only one count was recorded for this clone. The chain couples TRBV30 to TRBJ2-1, with 10 bases that match TRBD2. V was clipped by 1 base and J by 0 bases; unmatched bases: 6. CDR3 length equals 17 residues. Germline-derived CDR1 and CDR2 are GTSNPN and SVGIG (reference sequence). In nucleotides, the CDR3 is TGTGCCTGGAGTGGACTAGCGGGTCTTCTCTCCTACAATGAGCAGTTCTTC. This encodes CAWSGLAGLLSYNEQFF.

This chain joins TRBV5-1 and TRBJ1-1; D possibly corresponds to TRBD1 (6 bases). Per germline, CDR1 SGHRS and CDR2 YFSETQ. V lost 4 bases and J lost 1, with 11 bases in between. This CDR3 is 14 amino acids long. CDR3 loop: CASSRGHANTEAFF. As DNA, the CDR3 is TGCGCCAGCAGCCGGGGACACGCGAACACTGAAGCTTTCTTT.

The chain carries TRBV5-1 and TRBJ1-3; D possibly corresponds to TRBD1 (6 bases). CDR3 size: 16 residues. Trimming cost V 3 bases and J 5 bases, with 18 bases left between them. Germline CDR1 and CDR2: SGHRS and YFSETQ. CDR3 sequence (DNA): TGCGCCAGCAGCTCCGGGACACCAGGAGCTCGAAACACCATATATTTT. Protein: CASSSGTPGARNTIYF.